The present T cell receptor (beta chain) was sequenced within a study of vaccination and CD4 T cells after COVID-19 (dated by TCRdb to about 2022). Concerning the study at large: Convalescent patients had a positive SARS-CoV-2 result on nasal swab PCR, and of these patients, fewer than ten had mild disease and one had severe disease. The convalescent cohort comprised six males and four females, including two Hispanic individuals, seven Caucasians, two Asians and one multiracial person. Each participant got two doses of either the Pfizer-BioNTech BNT162b2 vaccine (n=8) or the Moderna mRNA-1273 vaccine (n=2). Post-COVID blood samples from convalescent patients were collected a median of approximately 100 days after diagnosis, with a range of roughly 35 to 180 days. Post-vaccine blood samples were taken a median of about 72 days after the second vaccine dose, with a range of 14 to 241 days. The cultures were stimulated with overlapping spike peptide pools from SARS-CoV-2 and from the common cold coronaviruses HCoV-NL63, HCoV-OC43 and HCoV-229E. Control cultures received a CEFX viral epitope pool as the positive control, an HIV-1 Nef peptide pool as the negative control, or no peptide. The spike-specific CD4+ TCR repertoire was compared before and after mRNA vaccination in approximately ten COVID-19 convalescent patients and a handful of infection-naive healthy vaccine recipients. What the research found in general, with its limitations: The median number of SARS-CoV-2-reactive clonotypes rose from about 19 after infection to 35 to 45 after vaccination, but the change was not significant. Among the post-vaccine SARS-CoV-2-reactive clones in convalescent patients, a median 86.3% showed up only after vaccination, which suggests vaccine-specific priming. Of the vaccine-specific clones in convalescent patients, 304 of 307, or nearly all, reacted only to SARS-CoV-2 spike and did not cross-react with common cold coronaviruses. The number of convalescent patients in the study was relatively small, and the study did not examine early timepoints following natural infection.

Only one count was recorded for this clonotype. The antigen this receptor binds is unknown. No qualities accompany the bases; no much larger clone lies one base away. A single read counts as weak evidence. Trimming takes 3 bases from V and 6 bases from J, and the germline ends sit 11 bases apart. Including the terminal cysteine and phenylalanine, the CDR3 comprises 14 residues. The sequence is cut down to CDR3 DNA, 42 bases in frame from base 1. Interpreted using the paper, the treatment or condition label stands for: roughly 10-day PBMC culture with coronavirus spike peptide pools or control peptides (ViraFEST assay). To expand antigen-specific T cells with peptide pools and then pick out the expanded clonotypes through TCR sequencing, the study relied on the ViraFEST assay. The convalescent patients' positive SARS-CoV-2 PCR tests were from March to December 2020, which was before the Alpha, Beta and Delta variants emerged in the United States. Each well held two million PBMCs cultured with roughly 10 ug/ml peptide pools in IMDM containing around 5% human AB serum and approximately 10 IU/ml IL-2. On days 3 and 7, half of the culture medium was replaced with fresh IL-2-containing medium. Once the cells had been in culture for 10 days, the EasySep CD4+ T cell isolation kit was used to isolate CD4+ T cells by negative selection. Ficoll-Paque Plus gradient centrifugation was used to isolate PBMCs from whole blood, and the isolated PBMCs were then either used fresh or cryopreserved at -140C. Culture conditions were generally each tested in triplicate wells.

Libraries were prepared through PCR. DNA from cultured CD4+ T cells underwent TCR sequencing with the Oncomine TCR Beta short-read assay at the Johns Hopkins FTIC core. The QIAamp micro DNA kit was used to extract genomic DNA from the cultured CD4+ T cells. Oncomine TCR Beta libraries made from cultured CD4+ T cells were pooled using unique dual indexes and sequenced on an Illumina iSeq 100. In the original analysis: Non-productive sequences were removed, and CDR3s that did not start with C, did not end with F or W, or were shorter than 7 amino acids were discarded. Antigen-specific clonotypes were identified with the MANAFEST web application by comparing peptide-stimulated wells with reference and other culture wells. Positive clones required FDR below 0.05, an odds ratio above 5, and productive frequency above 0.1% in at least two of three replicate wells. Cross-reactive clonotypes were defined as significantly expanded in both SARS-CoV-2 spike wells and at least one common cold coronavirus spike condition. CDR3 homology was assessed with Levenshtein distances (stringdist) and unrooted phylogenetic trees (ape) in R version 3.6.1. TCRdb reprocessed the public reads (quality trimming at Q25 with fastp, clone calling with MiXCR) and kept in-frame beta chains. Rows merge per CDR3 protein into single entries with the most common DNA and genes. For this entry, the V and J calls and clone size follow TCRdb and not the study's own pipeline. Here the sample has some 10,000 distinct CDR3 sequences; 55% to 60% occur a single time. The ten largest make up 7.3% of the sample.

The sequenced sample was CD4+ T cells from blood, cultured in vitro. This chain is built from TRBV12-3 or TRBV12-4 and TRBJ2-2, and the D gene may be TRBD1, 5 bases matching. The origin of this receptor is a human donor who had recovered from COVID-19. The CDR3 reads as follows: CASSFIAGSGELFF. The DNA is TGTGCCAGCAGTTTCATAGCAGGGTCCGGGGAGCTGTTTTTT.